This T cell receptor beta chain was sequenced in a study of blood T cell repertoires in COVID-19. Background on the study: T cells, B-cell-depleted T cells, or PBMCs supplied cDNA or gDNA.

Produced via immunoSEQ multiplex PCR; TCRdb's table is partial and in-frame only. The sample has over 250,000 clones, roughly 89% seen once. Across 20 to 25 US areas, participants ranged in age from roughly 18 to 95 years. V was pared by 11 bases and J by 6 bases, with 10 bases of the junction left unmatched. The CDR3 sequence is 13 residues long. Germline loops: CDR1 MNHEY, CDR2 SVGAGI. J is TRBJ2-1 and V is TRBV6-5, with 7 bases matching TRBD2. The specimen sequenced was PBMCs or T cells enriched from blood (not recorded which). The TCR originated in an older woman who had recovered from COVID-19. CDR3 amino acids: CARSSGLGNEQFF. CDR3 DNA: TGTGCCCGAAGTAGCGGGTTAGGCAATGAGCAGTTCTTC.